These 9 T cell receptor beta chains were all obtained from the same sample, sequenced in a study of blood T cell repertoires in COVID-19. The method was immunoSEQ multiplex PCR; TCRdb's version includes in-frame clones alone and lacks a portion of them. The table lists 300,000 to 500,000 clones, around 89% of them singletons, with more than 0.85% in the top ten. Sequenced: PBMCs or T cells enriched from blood (not recorded which). The receptors originated from a woman younger than 45 with acute COVID-19.

The chain couples TRBV5-4 to TRBJ1-2; no firm D call. Trimming removed 0 bases at V and 5 bases at J, with 5 bases between. Germline V gives CDR1 SGHNT, CDR2 YYREEE (reference sequence). The CDR3 runs 12 residues. The CDR3 sequence: CASSLDGYGYTF. Here the CDR3 DNA reads TGTGCCAGCAGCTTGGACGGGTATGGCTACACCTTC.

The chain uses TRBV3-1 (or the pseudogene TRBV3-2) and TRBJ2-1; D is unclear. CDR1 and CDR2 from the germline V gene are LGHDT and YNNKEL (reference sequence). Trimming left V 3 bases short and J 8 bases short, with 17 bases between. The CDR3 contains 15 residues. The CDR3 loop is CASSQASPSIDEQFF. CDR3 nucleotide sequence: TGTGCCAGCAGCCAGGCCTCACCCTCGATTGATGAGCAGTTCTTC.

The V gene is TRBV6-2 or TRBV6-3, the J gene TRBJ2-3; the match to TRBD2 covers 11 bases. The CDR3 has 17 residues. Germline V lookup: CDR1 MNHEY, CDR2 SVGEGT. With V trimmed by 5 bases and J by 6 bases, 13 bases remained unmatched. In DNA form, the CDR3 reads TGTGCCAGCAGTCTCCCGCTAGCGGGGGGTAGGACGGATACGCAGTATTTT. Translated, it gives CASSLPLAGGRTDTQYF.

The table lists this clone with a few counts. The J gene is TRBJ1-4, the V gene TRBV11-2; the match to TRBD1 covers 7 bases. The CDR3 length is 15 residues. Germline CDR1 and CDR2: SGHAT and FQNNGV. V was pared by 5 bases and J by 7 bases, with 10 bases of the junction left unmatched. The CDR3, as DNA: TGTGCCAGCAGCGACCGACAGGGTATAGGTGAAAAACTGTTTTTT. This gives the protein CASSDRQGIGEKLFF. Complete variable domain (other parts from reference TRBV11-2 and TRBJ1-4): EAGVAQSPRYKIIEKRQSVAFWCNPISGHATLYWYQQILGQGPKLLIQFQNNGVVDDSQLPKDRFSAERLKGVDSTLKIQPAKLEDSAVYLCASSDRQGIGEKLFFGSGTQLSVL.

J is TRBJ2-2 and V is TRBV11-1; D gene unclear. In germline, CDR1 is SGHAT, CDR2 FQDESV (reference sequence). V was shortened by 2 bases and J by 14 bases, with 12 bases between the two germline ends. CDR3 length: 12 amino acids. The CDR3 sequence is CASSLSNGELFF. The DNA for the CDR3 is TGTGCCAGCAGCTTATCTAACGGAGAACTGTTTTTT.

The CDR3 nucleotides are TGTGCCAGCTCTCACGGGTCCAGCTCTGGAAACACCATATATTTT. It specifies CASSHGSSSGNTIYF. The V and J genes are TRBV18 and TRBJ1-3; no definite D call. V shed 6 bases and J shed 0 bases, with 12 bases lying between them. Germline V CDR1 and CDR2: KGHSH, LQKENI. The CDR3 has 15 amino acids.

The gene calls are TRBV6-1 and TRBJ2-6, with 8 bases identical to TRBD1. CDR1 is MNHNS and CDR2 is SASEGT in the germline V gene. Unmatched junction bases numbered 16, after V lost 2 bases and J lost 16 bases. This CDR3 region has 16 residues. The CDR3, as DNA: TGTGCCAGCAGTGAACGCGTTTTCTCCCGCGGGACAGGACTGACTTTC. Encoded protein: CASSERVFSRGTGLTF.

This clone has just one count. The chain employs TRBV29-1 and TRBJ2-2, with 9 bases aligning to TRBD1. The CDR3 length is 14 residues. The germline V gene encodes CDR1 SQVTM and CDR2 ANQGSEA. V gave up 4 bases and J gave up 3 bases; unmatched junction bases: 3. The DNA of the CDR3 is TGCAGCGTTGTAGGGGACAGGGACACCGGGGAGCTGTTTTTT. This sequence encodes CSVVGDRDTGELFF.

J is TRBJ2-4 and V is TRBV6-2 or TRBV6-3; TRBD2 matches 7 bases. Per the germline V gene, CDR1 is MNHEY and CDR2 is SVGEGT. This CDR3 has 13 amino acids. The V segment lost 3 bases and the J segment 7 bases; nucleotides outside the gene matches: 3. CDR3 bases: TGTGCCAGCAGTTATATCGGGGGGAACATTCAGTACTTC. Translating it yields CASSYIGGNIQYF.